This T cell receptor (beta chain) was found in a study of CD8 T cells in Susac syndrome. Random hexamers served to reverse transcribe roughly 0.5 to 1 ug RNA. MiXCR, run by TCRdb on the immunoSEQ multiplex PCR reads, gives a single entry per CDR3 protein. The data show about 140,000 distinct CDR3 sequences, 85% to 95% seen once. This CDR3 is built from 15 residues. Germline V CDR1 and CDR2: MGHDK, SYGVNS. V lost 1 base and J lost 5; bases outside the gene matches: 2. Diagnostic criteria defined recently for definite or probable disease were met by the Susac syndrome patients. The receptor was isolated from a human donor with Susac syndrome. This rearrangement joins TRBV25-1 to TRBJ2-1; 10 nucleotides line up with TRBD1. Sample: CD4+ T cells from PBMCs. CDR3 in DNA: TGTGCCAGCAGTGAATTGGGGACAGGGGACAATGAGCAGTTCTTC. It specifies CASSELGTGDNEQFF. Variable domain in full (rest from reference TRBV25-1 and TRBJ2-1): EADIYQTPRYLVIGTGKKITLECSQTMGHDKMYWYQQDPGMELHLIHYSYGVNSTEKGDLSSESTVSRIRTEHFPLTLESARPSHTSQYLCASSELGTGDNEQFFGPGTRLTVL.